Each of the 27 T cell receptor beta chains below was sequenced from the same sample in a study of blood T cell repertoires in COVID-19. Sequencing was performed with immunoSEQ multiplex PCR; in TCRdb, only in-frame clones are kept and a portion is missing. In the table there are approximately 350,000 clones, approximately 91% of which are singletons. The sequenced sample was peripheral blood. These receptors were collected from a woman in her 70s with COVID-19, enrolled during active disease.

The rearrangement uses TRBV7-9 and TRBJ2-1, with a weak D call TRBD2 (5 bases). CDR1 and CDR2 (germline): SEHNR, FQNEAQ (reference sequence). Trimming took 8 bases from V and 2 from J, leaving 13 bases between them. This CDR3 is 14 amino acids long. CDR3 region: CASVGGAPYNEQFF. DNA of the CDR3: TGTGCCAGCGTCGGAGGTGCCCCCTACAATGAGCAGTTCTTC.

The chain couples TRBV30 to TRBJ1-2, with a possible D match to TRBD1 (5 bases). The CDR3 runs 15 residues. From germline, CDR1 is GTSNPN and CDR2 SVGIG (reference sequence). V was pared by 3 bases and J by 6 bases, with 20 bases between. The CDR3 reads CAWSDSWAREDGYTF. The CDR3 DNA follows: TGTGCCTGGAGCGATTCTTGGGCCAGGGAGGATGGCTACACCTTC.

This clone was counted a single time. The genes are TRBV5-1 and TRBJ1-2, with D possibly matching TRBD1 (6 bases). Per the germline V gene, CDR1 is SGHRS and CDR2 is YFSETQ. The CDR3 runs to 16 residues. Trimming removed 4 bases from V and 0 bases from J, with 16 bases in between. The CDR3 spells CASSPTTGGPNYGYTF. In DNA form, the CDR3 reads TGCGCCAGCAGCCCGACGACAGGTGGCCCTAACTATGGCTACACCTTC.

The genes are TRBV28 and TRBJ1-1; maybe TRBD1 (6 bases). CDR3 length: 13 residues. The ends were cut back, 7 bases at V and 0 bases at J, with 9 bases in the middle. Germline V gives CDR1 MDHEN, CDR2 SYDVKM. The CDR3 here is CASTGQLNTEAFF. The CDR3 nucleotides are TGTGCCAGCACCGGACAGTTGAACACTGAAGCTTTCTTT.

CDR3 bases: TGTGCCAGCACTCCCGGTCTGGGACAGGGGACTGAAGCTTTCTTT. Translation gives CASTPGLGQGTEAFF. The V gene is TRBV2, the J gene TRBJ1-1; 10 positions match TRBD1. The CDR3 extends over 15 amino acids. Germline values: CDR1 SNHLY, CDR2 FYNNEI. Losses at the gene ends were 7 bases for V and 5 bases for J; bases not matched to a gene: 10.

CDR3 in DNA: TGTGCCAGCAGTGATTTCAGGGAGGGCGGCTACACCTTC. Its protein product is CASSDFREGGYTF. The J gene is TRBJ1-2, the V gene TRBV25-1; D perhaps matches TRBD1 (5 bases). V lost 3 bases to trimming and J lost 8 bases, with 13 bases between them. Germline values: CDR1 MGHDK, CDR2 SYGVNS. CDR3 length: 13 amino acids.

The genes are TRBV9 and TRBJ1-2; a weak D match, TRBD1 (5 bases). V lost 6 bases to trimming and J lost 4 bases, with 16 bases between them. The V gene's germline CDR1 is SGDLS and CDR2 YYNGEE. The CDR3 has 14 residues. The DNA of the CDR3 is TGTGCCAGCAACCTAGGGCAGGGCGGCTATGGCTACACCTTC. This gives the protein CASNLGQGGYGYTF.

The rearrangement joins TRBV18 to TRBJ2-3; 8 nucleotides agree with TRBD1. The V gene end was trimmed by 3 bases and the J gene end by 0 bases; junction bases not matched to a gene: 5. Germline values: CDR1 KGHSH, CDR2 LQKENI. There are 16 residues in the CDR3. The CDR3 loop reads CASSPRGTGSTDTQYF. The CDR3 nucleotides are TGTGCCAGCTCACCCCGCGGGACAGGAAGCACAGATACGCAGTATTTT.

This chain connects TRBV12-5 to TRBJ2-5, with TRBD2 matching 8 bases. Trimming took 5 bases from V and 2 from J; bases not matched to a gene: 4. Germline loops: CDR1 LGHNT, CDR2 FRNRAP. This CDR3 is built from 14 residues. CDR3 protein: CASGPGGDQETQYF. Here the CDR3 DNA reads TGTGCTAGTGGTCCCGGGGGGGATCAAGAGACCCAGTACTTC. Variable domain in full (rest from reference TRBV12-5 and TRBJ2-5): DARVTQTPRHKVTEMGQEVTMRCQPILGHNTVFWYRQTMMQGLELLAYFRNRAPLDDSGMPKDRFSAEMPDATLATLKIQPSEPRDSAVYFCASGPGGDQETQYFGPGTRLLVL.

The chain combines TRBV5-6 with TRBJ2-1, with 10 bases identical to TRBD2. Trimming at V came to 4 bases and at J to 6 bases, leaving 4 bases not matched to a gene. Germline V gene data show CDR1 as SGHDT and CDR2 as YYEEEE. The CDR3 runs 14 residues. The CDR3 is CASSDQRGGNEQFF. CDR3 bases: TGTGCCAGCAGCGACCAGCGGGGGGGCAATGAGCAGTTCTTC.

The chain uses TRBV4-1 and TRBJ1-3; no clear D gene. CDR3 length: 20 residues. Germline V CDR1 and CDR2: MGHRA, YSYEKL. V lost 3 bases and J lost 1, with 25 bases in between. The CDR3 DNA is TGCGCCAGCAGCCAGAGAGCACTACCGAGAGGCCCTTCATCTGGAAACACCATATATTTT. Residues: CASSQRALPRGPSSGNTIYF.

The V and J genes are TRBV18 and TRBJ2-1, with D possibly matching TRBD1 (6 bases). Trimming took off 8 bases at V and 7 bases at J, with 21 bases between the two ends. The CDR3 totals 15 residues. Germline CDR1 is KGHSH and CDR2 is LQKENI. CDR3 amino acids: CASTKRQGFGNEQFF. CDR3 nucleotide sequence: TGTGCCAGCACTAAGAGGCAGGGGTTTGGGAATGAGCAGTTCTTC.

The chain carries TRBV6-5 and TRBJ2-1, with 7 bases matching TRBD1. The length of the CDR3 is 16 residues. With 2 bases clipped from V and 5 bases from J, the junction kept 9 bases outside the gene matches. CDR1 and CDR2 from the germline V gene are MNHEY and SVGAGI. The CDR3 loop reads CASSYTSGTAHNEQFF. CDR3 DNA: TGTGCCAGCAGTTACACTTCCGGGACAGCCCACAATGAGCAGTTCTTC.

The rearrangement links TRBV5-1 to TRBJ1-6, with D perhaps TRBD1 (6 bases). The CDR3 has 15 residues. Germline V CDR1 and CDR2: SGHRS, YFSETQ. Trimming took 4 bases from V and 8 from J, leaving 16 bases between them. CDR3 amino acids: CASSIQGVSDSPLHF. The CDR3 bases are TGCGCCAGCAGCATACAGGGCGTCTCGGATTCACCCCTCCACTTT.

V is TRBV5-1 and J is TRBJ2-3, with a possible D match to TRBD2 (6 bases). CDR3 length equals 13 residues. CDR1 and CDR2 (germline): SGHRS, YFSETQ. V shed 3 bases and J shed 6 bases, with 11 bases lying between them. The DNA of the CDR3 is TGCGCCAGCAGCTCTCTGGAGGGTGATACGCAGTATTTT. Translating it yields CASSSLEGDTQYF. The full variable domain, completed using reference TRBV5-1 and TRBJ2-3, is KAGVTQTPRYLIKTRGQQVTLSCSPISGHRSVSWYQQTPGQGLQFLFEYFSETQRNKGNFPGRFSGRQFSNSRSEMNVSTLELGDSALYLCASSSLEGDTQYFGPGTRLTVL.

The chain has TRBV20-1 and TRBJ2-5; D ambiguous. Germline values: CDR1 DFQATT, CDR2 SNEGSKA (reference sequence). Trimming took off 3 bases at V and 1 base at J, with 6 bases between the two ends. This CDR3 is built from 12 residues. The CDR3 sequence is CSASASQETQYF. CDR3 nucleotide sequence: TGCAGTGCTAGTGCCAGCCAAGAGACCCAGTACTTC.

This clone was detected only once. V usage is TRBV3-1 (or the pseudogene TRBV3-2) and J usage is TRBJ1-1, with a tentative D call TRBD1 (5 bases). Per germline, CDR1 LGHDT and CDR2 YNNKEL (reference sequence). The CDR3 is 15 amino acids. Trimming removed 3 bases at V and 1 base at J, with 12 bases between. The CDR3 protein is CASSQGRVRNTEAFF. CDR3 nucleotide sequence: TGTGCCAGCAGCCAGGGCAGGGTAAGGAACACTGAAGCTTTCTTT.

CDR3 sequence (DNA): TGTGCCAGCAGTCATGGGGGGAATCAGCCCCAGCATTTT. It specifies CASSHGGNQPQHF. The chain carries TRBV27 and TRBJ1-5; maybe TRBD1 (5 bases). Germline assignment: CDR1 MNHEY and CDR2 SMNVEV (reference sequence). V was cut by 5 bases and J by 4 bases, with 9 bases left in between. CDR3 length equals 13 residues.

The rearrangement uses TRBV18 and TRBJ2-1; 7 bases are shared with TRBD2. The ends lost 3 bases at V and 0 bases at J; junction bases unmatched: 5. Germline V gene lookup returns CDR1 KGHSH and CDR2 LQKENI. CDR3 size: 16 residues. For the CDR3, the DNA is TGTGCCAGCTCACCCGGGGGGTTGAGCTCCTACAATGAGCAGTTCTTC. This translates into CASSPGGLSSYNEQFF.

The rearrangement joins TRBV7-3 to TRBJ2-3; a possible D gene is TRBD2 (6 bases). V lost 1 base to trimming and J lost 5 bases, with 13 bases between them. The CDR3 is made up of 15 amino acids. Germline values: CDR1 SGHTA, CDR2 FQGTGA. As DNA, the CDR3 is TGTGCCAGCAGCTTAAACCCCGGGGGAATAGATACGCAGTATTTT. Its protein is CASSLNPGGIDTQYF.

This clone was counted once. V usage is TRBV24-1 and J usage is TRBJ1-1; D remains unclear. Germline V lookup: CDR1 KGHDR, CDR2 SFDVKD. The CDR3 sequence is 12 residues long. Trimming cost V 1 base and J 7 bases, with 6 bases left between them. CDR3 sequence (DNA): TGTGCCACCAGTGATTTAGGAGATGAAGCTTTCTTT. Protein sequence: CATSDLGDEAFF.

In its sample, this clone was seen once. This chain's CDR3 is CASSLSLRSSYNEQFF. In nucleotides, the CDR3 is TGCGCCAGCAGCTTGTCGCTTAGGAGCTCCTACAATGAGCAGTTCTTC. The V gene is TRBV5-1, the J gene TRBJ2-1; D not certain. Trimming left V 1 base short and J 0 bases short, with 11 bases between. Germline CDR1 is SGHRS and CDR2 is YFSETQ. The CDR3 contains 16 residues.

The chain combines TRBV9 with TRBJ2-5, with a tentative D call TRBD2 (5 bases). This CDR3 contains 14 residues. Germline-derived CDR1 and CDR2 are SGDLS and YYNGEE. Deletions cut 3 bases from V and 4 bases from J, with 13 bases between. The CDR3 here is CASSAEDGSETQYF. DNA for the CDR3: TGTGCCAGCAGCGCGGAGGACGGGTCAGAGACCCAGTACTTC.

The rearrangement joins TRBV29-1 to TRBJ1-2, with TRBD1 identical over 9 bases. CDR3 length: 14 residues. Germline values: CDR1 SQVTM, CDR2 ANQGSEA. The V and J ends lost 2 bases and 5 bases, in that order; junction bases with no gene match: 6. The CDR3 spells CSVEWTGALYGYTF. The CDR3 DNA is TGCAGCGTTGAATGGACAGGGGCGTTATATGGCTACACCTTC.

The chain couples TRBV2 to TRBJ2-7; D gene ambiguous. The CDR3 extends over 13 amino acids. V was trimmed by 7 bases and J by 0 bases, leaving 10 bases between them. CDR1 SNHLY and CDR2 FYNNEI come from the germline V gene. CDR3 coding DNA: TGTGCCAGCACTATAGTGAGCTCCTACGAGCAGTACTTC. Translation: CASTIVSSYEQYF.

The genes are TRBV2 and TRBJ2-5; possibly TRBD2 for D (6 bases). Germline V gives CDR1 SNHLY, CDR2 FYNNEI. The CDR3 loop spans 15 amino acids. Trimming took off 6 bases at V and 2 bases at J, with 16 bases between the two ends. This CDR3 is CASSATGTLQETQYF. CDR3 in DNA: TGTGCCAGCAGCGCTACCGGGACTCTTCAAGAGACCCAGTACTTC.

This clone was observed a single time. The chain combines TRBV5-1 with TRBJ2-5; possible D gene TRBD1, 5 bases. CDR3 length: 14 amino acids. The germline V gene has CDR1 SGHRS and CDR2 YFSETQ. V dropped 2 bases and J dropped 2 bases, with 10 bases sitting between them. The CDR3 spells CASSFSTEQETQYF. The DNA of the CDR3 is TGCGCCAGCAGCTTTTCGACAGAGCAAGAGACCCAGTACTTC.